This TCR beta chain was retrieved from a study of T cell repertoires in cytomegalovirus infection (dated 2019 in TCRdb). About the investigation overall: Donor HLA type was relevant to the analysis, as public TCR beta signatures indicated carriage of CMV infection together with the matching HLA type. Results and caveats for the whole study, not just this receptor: The ex vivo response was dominated by HLA-C-restricted CMV-specific TCR beta clonotypes, and the single most frequent clonotype in two of eight donors was supplied by these HLA-C-restricted clonotypes. In both this cohort and an independent cohort of 300 to 450 donors, the cumulative frequency of public TCR beta family members distinguished carriers of CMV infection plus the relevant HLA type.

Instrument on record: Illumina HiSeq 1500. Using fastp trimming at Q25 and MiXCR clonotype assembly, TCRdb reanalyzed the public sequencing data and kept in-frame beta chains. CDR3 protein sequences are deduplicated, and each keeps its most common genes and DNA. This sample comprises roughly 150,000 distinct CDR3 sequences, 15% to 20% of them detected only once. About 19% of the sample belongs to the ten largest clones. With respect to this clonotype: Its antigen has not been determined. Base-call qualities are not available, and no considerably larger clone is one nucleotide away.

The germline V end is reduced by 6 bases and the J end by 12 bases; junction bases left unmatched: 2. There are 10 amino acids in the CDR3, from cysteine to phenylalanine inclusive. Left in the record is the CDR3 DNA by itself, 30 bases read in frame from the first base. From a lookup of the germline V gene, CDR1 and CDR2 are SNHLY and FYNNEI. This receptor was identified in a human donor in good health (CMV status not recorded). Some clones in this sample may be carry-over from other donors' samples. The material sequenced was CD8+ T cells from PBMCs. This sequence uses TRBV2 and TRBJ2-4; the central 7 bases match TRBD1. The DNA sequence is TGTGCCAGCAGGGGACAGCATCAGTACTTC. Translated, it gives CASRGQHQYF.